Presented here are 13 T cell receptor beta chains from one specimen sequenced in a study of T cells in Graves' hyperthyroidism and ophthalmopathy (dated by TCRdb to the late 2010s). The library was obtained by multiplex PCR. Sequencing used an Illumina HiSeq 2000. TCR beta CDR3 regions were amplified from RNA transcripts. A first-round RT-PCR of the TCR CDR3 used the HTBI primer set with the Qiagen OneStep RT-PCR kit. TCRdb reworked the public reads: Q25 trimming with fastp, MiXCR clone assembly, productive beta chains retained. Rows with a matching CDR3 protein are joined into one entry that keeps the most common DNA and genes. In this sample the table shows about 420,000 distinct CDR3 sequences, less than 20% of which occur a single time. The ten largest clones capture approximately 7.5% of the sample. Sequencing was carried out using blood. The receptors originated from a woman younger than 35 with Graves' hyperthyroidism.

Many counts were recorded for this clonotype. The genes are TRBV18 and TRBJ2-7, with a weak D call TRBD1 (5 bases). CDR1 is KGHSH, CDR2 LQKENI, per germline. V was cut by 4 bases and J by 4 bases, with 14 bases left in between. There are 14 residues in the CDR3. Here the CDR3 DNA reads TGTGCCAGCTCACTATCGACAGAGTCTTACGAGCAGTACTTC. It is translated as CASSLSTESYEQYF. The entire variable domain, with the rest obtained from reference TRBV18 and TRBJ2-7, is as follows: NAGVMQNPRHLVRRRGQEARLRCSPMKGHSHVYWYRQLPEEGLKFMVYLQKENIIDESGMPKERFSAEFPKEGPSILRIQQVVRGDSAAYFCASSLSTESYEQYFGPGTRLTVT.

J is TRBJ2-7 and V is TRBV6-9, with a possible D match to TRBD2 (6 bases). CDR3 length equals 16 residues. CDR1 and CDR2 (germline): MNHGY, SVAAGI. V was clipped by 3 bases and J by 0 bases, with 15 bases between them. Written as DNA, the CDR3 is TGTGCCAGCAGTTACCTTTCGGGACTCCACTCCTACGAGCAGTACTTC. Translated: CASSYLSGLHSYEQYF.

This clonotype was observed many times. This chain links TRBV5-5 with TRBJ1-5, with 9 bases that match TRBD1. The germline gives CDR1 SGHKS, CDR2 YYEKEE (reference sequence). This CDR3 has 18 amino acids. V was pared by 0 bases and J by 6 bases, with 13 bases of the junction left unmatched. In DNA, the CDR3 is TGTGCCAGCAGCTTGGATTGGGGGGGGACAGGGTACGGTCAGCCCCAGCATTTT. Translation gives CASSLDWGGTGYGQPQHF.

This clonotype appeared many times. V and J are TRBV12-3 or TRBV12-4 and TRBJ1-6; D perhaps matches TRBD1 (6 bases). This CDR3 region has 12 residues. V lost 8 bases to trimming and J lost 10 bases, with 12 bases between them. Here the CDR3 reads CASARGGSPLHF. The CDR3 DNA sequence: TGTGCCAGCGCGAGGGGGGGATCACCCCTCCACTTT.

This clonotype was observed at least ten times. CDR3 sequence: CASSQQGDEKLFF. CDR3 in DNA: TGTGCCAGCAGCCAACAGGGGGATGAAAAACTGTTTTTT. The chain has TRBV7-9 and TRBJ1-4, with 8 bases that match TRBD1. After removal of 5 bases from V and 6 bases from J, the junction contained 2 bases not matched to a gene. The CDR3 is 13 residues long. Per the germline V gene, CDR1 is SEHNR and CDR2 is FQNEAQ (reference sequence).

The rearrangement joins TRBV3-1 to TRBJ2-2, with 13 bases lining up with TRBD2. The CDR3 has 18 residues. J was trimmed by 2 bases and V by 3 bases; bases with no gene match: 6. Germline CDR1 LGHDT, CDR2 YNNKEL (reference sequence). CDR3 DNA sequence: TGTGCCAGCAGCCAGAGGGGACTAGCGGGGAAAAACACCGGGGAGCTGTTTTTT. This sequence encodes CASSQRGLAGKNTGELFF. Complete variable domain (other parts from reference TRBV3-1 and TRBJ2-2): DTAVSQTPKYLVTQMGNDKSIKCEQNLGHDTMYWYKQDSKKFLKIMFSYNNKELIINETVPNRFSPKSPDKAHLNLHINSLELGDSAVYFCASSQRGLAGKNTGELFFGEGSRLTVL.

This clonotype was counted many times. The chain couples TRBV7-9 to TRBJ2-1, with D perhaps TRBD1 (5 bases). The CDR3 runs 12 residues. Trimming removed 4 bases from V and 8 bases from J, with 9 bases in between. Germline assignment: CDR1 SEHNR and CDR2 FQNEAQ (reference sequence). The CDR3 loop reads CASSSRTYEQFF. The DNA of the CDR3 is TGTGCCAGCAGCTCTCGGACATATGAGCAGTTCTTC.

This clonotype was detected many times. V usage is TRBV7-3 and J usage is TRBJ2-1, with 7 positions matching TRBD2. This CDR3 region has 16 residues. Germline CDR1 and CDR2: SGHTA and FQGTGA. Trimming cost V 2 bases and J 0 bases; bases outside gene matches: 4. The CDR3 here is CASSLVGGSSYNEQFF. CDR3 DNA: TGTGCCAGCAGCTTAGTCGGGGGGAGCTCCTACAATGAGCAGTTCTTC.

The table lists this clonotype with a few counts. The chain uses TRBV20-1 and TRBJ2-6; 8 nucleotides line up with TRBD1. Losses at the gene ends were 0 bases for V and 0 bases for J; bases not matched to a gene: 10. This CDR3 comprises 19 residues. From germline, CDR1 is DFQATT and CDR2 SNEGSKA (reference sequence). The CDR3 here is CSARDVVGQGSSGANVLTF. CDR3 coding DNA: TGCAGTGCTAGAGACGTGGTTGGACAGGGTTCCTCTGGGGCCAACGTCCTGACTTTC.

The chain is built from TRBV20-1 and TRBJ1-5; 8 bases align to TRBD1. This CDR3 is built from 15 residues. Germline-derived CDR1 and CDR2 are DFQATT and SNEGSKA (reference sequence). V lost 2 bases to trimming and J lost 5 bases; unmatched junction nucleotides: 8. CDR3 coding DNA: TGCAGTGCTAGACGGACCGGACAGGGCTATCAGCCCCAGCATTTT. Translating it yields CSARRTGQGYQPQHF.

The chain is built from TRBV19 and TRBJ1-5; 8 positions match TRBD1. This CDR3 has 16 amino acids. J gave up 0 bases and V 3 bases, and 4 bases lay outside the gene matches. Germline-derived CDR1 and CDR2 are LNHDA and SQIVND (reference sequence). CDR3 in DNA: TGTGCCAGTAGTATCACAGGGGGACATAGCAATCAGCCCCAGCATTTT. This gives the protein CASSITGGHSNQPQHF.

This rearrangement joins TRBV7-9 to TRBJ2-2, with 10 bases aligning to TRBD2. Trimming removed 4 bases from V and 5 bases from J; junction bases left unmatched: 19. Germline loops: CDR1 SEHNR, CDR2 FQNEAQ (reference sequence). CDR3 size: 20 residues. The CDR3 nucleotides are TGTGCCAGCAGCTCCCCAAAGGGGTCTAGCGGGAGAGGGGAAACCGGGGAGCTGTTTTTT. Encoded protein: CASSSPKGSSGRGETGELFF.

The chain couples TRBV6-5 to TRBJ2-3; D uncertain. The length of the CDR3 is 14 residues. Trimming took off 3 bases at V and 2 bases at J, with 9 bases between the two ends. CDR1 and CDR2 (germline): MNHEY, SVGAGI. The CDR3 protein is CASSYRVLTDTQYF. CDR3 DNA sequence: TGTGCCAGCAGTTATCGTGTACTCACAGATACGCAGTATTTT.